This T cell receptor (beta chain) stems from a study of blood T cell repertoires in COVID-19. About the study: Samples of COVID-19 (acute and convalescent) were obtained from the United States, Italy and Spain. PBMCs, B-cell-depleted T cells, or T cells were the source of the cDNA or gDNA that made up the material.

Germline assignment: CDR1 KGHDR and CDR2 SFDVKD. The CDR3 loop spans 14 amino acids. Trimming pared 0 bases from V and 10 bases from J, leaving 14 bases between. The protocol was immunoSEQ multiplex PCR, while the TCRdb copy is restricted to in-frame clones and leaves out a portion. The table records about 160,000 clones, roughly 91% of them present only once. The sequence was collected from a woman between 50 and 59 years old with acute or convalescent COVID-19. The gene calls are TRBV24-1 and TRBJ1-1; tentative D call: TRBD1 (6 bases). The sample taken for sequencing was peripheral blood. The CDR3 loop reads CATSDLQEGVGAFF. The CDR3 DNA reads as TGTGCCACCAGTGATTTGCAAGAGGGGGTTGGAGCTTTCTTT.